This record covers a single T cell receptor beta chain. This specimen comes from a study of blood T cell repertoires in COVID-19. In the study overall: The cDNA or gDNA used as material had been derived from T cells, B-cell-depleted T cells, or PBMCs.

In germline, CDR1 is LGHDT, CDR2 YNNKEL (reference sequence). This CDR3 has 15 residues. V gave up 1 base and J gave up 3 bases, with 13 bases separating them. Original processing notes: Amplification of reference gene primers was used by the study to estimate nucleated cell counts. TCRdb's copy holds only in-frame clones and misses some; the assay was immunoSEQ multiplex PCR. The DNA gave D and trimming, while V, J and clone size come from that table. The table has approximately 290,000 clones, approximately 90% seen once. The rearrangement uses TRBV3-1 (or the pseudogene TRBV3-2) and TRBJ2-7, with D perhaps matching TRBD2 (6 bases). The TCR was taken from a man aged 25 to 45 with acute or convalescent COVID-19. Sequences were obtained from peripheral blood. The DNA for the CDR3 is TGTGCCAGCAGCCAAGTCGGGGGTATTAACTACGAGCAGTACTTC. Translating gives CASSQVGGINYEQYF.